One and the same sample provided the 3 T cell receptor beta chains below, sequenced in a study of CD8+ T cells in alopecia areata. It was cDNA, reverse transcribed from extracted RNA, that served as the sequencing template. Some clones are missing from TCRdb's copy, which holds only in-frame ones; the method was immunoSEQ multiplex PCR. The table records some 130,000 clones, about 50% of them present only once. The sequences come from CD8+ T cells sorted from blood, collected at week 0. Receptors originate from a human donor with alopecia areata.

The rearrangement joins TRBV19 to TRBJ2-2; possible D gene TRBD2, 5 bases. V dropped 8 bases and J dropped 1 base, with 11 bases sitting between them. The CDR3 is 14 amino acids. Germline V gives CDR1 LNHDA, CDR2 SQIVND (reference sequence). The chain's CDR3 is CASVDYMNTGELFF. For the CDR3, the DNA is TGTGCCAGTGTCGACTACATGAACACCGGGGAGCTGTTTTTT.

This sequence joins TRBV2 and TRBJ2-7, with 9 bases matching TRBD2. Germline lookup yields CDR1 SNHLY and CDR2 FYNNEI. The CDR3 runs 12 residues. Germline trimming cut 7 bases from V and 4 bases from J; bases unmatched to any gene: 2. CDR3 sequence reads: CASKAGGYEQYF. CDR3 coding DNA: TGTGCCAGCAAAGCGGGGGGTTACGAGCAGTACTTC.

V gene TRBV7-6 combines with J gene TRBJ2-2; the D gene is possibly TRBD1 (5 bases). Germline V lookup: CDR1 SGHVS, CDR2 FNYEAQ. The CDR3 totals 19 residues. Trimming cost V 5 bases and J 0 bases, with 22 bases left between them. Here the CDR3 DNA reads TGTGCCAGCAGCGAATATCTTACCCCGACAGTTACGAACACCGGGGAGCTGTTTTTT. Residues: CASSEYLTPTVTNTGELFF.